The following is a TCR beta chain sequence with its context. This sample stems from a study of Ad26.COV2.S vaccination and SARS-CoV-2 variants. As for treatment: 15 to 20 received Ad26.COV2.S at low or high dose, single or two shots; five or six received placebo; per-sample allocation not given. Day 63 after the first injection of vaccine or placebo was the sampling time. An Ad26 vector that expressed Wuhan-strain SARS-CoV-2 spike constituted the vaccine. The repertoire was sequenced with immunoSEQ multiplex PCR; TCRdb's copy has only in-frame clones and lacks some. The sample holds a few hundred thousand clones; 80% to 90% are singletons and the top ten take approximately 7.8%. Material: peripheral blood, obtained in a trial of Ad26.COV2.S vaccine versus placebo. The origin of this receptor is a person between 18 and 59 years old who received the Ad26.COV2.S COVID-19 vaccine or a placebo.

In DNA, the CDR3 is TGTGCCAGCAGTCCCGACAGGAATGAGCAGTTCTTC. Translating gives CASSPDRNEQFF. This rearrangement joins TRBV27 to TRBJ2-1; D may be TRBD1 (6 bases). V was clipped by 5 bases and J by 7 bases, with 9 bases between them. Germline lookup yields CDR1 MNHEY and CDR2 SMNVEV (reference sequence). The CDR3 is 12 residues long.